These T cell receptor beta chains were read from a single sample in a study of shared clonotypes between healthy human individuals. The data were produced by immunoSEQ multiplex PCR, yet TCRdb's version contains in-frame clones alone and is incomplete. Of 2.5 million or so clones in the sample, around 94% were seen once. The sample was naive CD4+ T cells sorted from blood. The receptors come from a man between 18 and 29 years old in good health. Each CDR3 is given with its conserved first and last residue.

v_call: TRBV2; j_call: TRBJ1-3; cdr3_aa: CASSESRSGNTIYF
v_call: TRBV6-5; j_call: TRBJ2-5; cdr3_aa: CASRPRAPQSGTQYF
v_call: TRBV9; j_call: TRBJ2-5; cdr3_aa: CASGTGEETQYF
v_call: TRBV15; j_call: TRBJ1-5; cdr3_aa: CATSSRAGSNQPQHF
v_call: TRBV11-2; j_call: TRBJ1-5; cdr3_aa: CASSPRTGTVQQPQHF
v_call: TRBV19; j_call: TRBJ1-5; cdr3_aa: CASSILGVIQPQHF
v_call: TRBV11-2; j_call: TRBJ1-3; cdr3_aa: CASSLSIGANTIYF
v_call: TRBV5-8; j_call: TRBJ1-6; cdr3_aa: CASSLGLAGTVNSPLHF
v_call: TRBV6-5; j_call: TRBJ1-5; cdr3_aa: CASRPDRLGNQPQHF
v_call: TRBV19; j_call: TRBJ2-4; cdr3_aa: CASSTEGGNIQYF
v_call: TRBV6-6; j_call: TRBJ2-7; cdr3_aa: CASSLSGSLLEQYF
v_call: TRBV28; j_call: TRBJ2-7; cdr3_aa: CASSTGRQGAPYEQYF
v_call: TRBV5-1; j_call: TRBJ1-1; cdr3_aa: CASSLTDRGNTEAFF
v_call: TRBV19; j_call: TRBJ2-1; cdr3_aa: CASSPLAGGPNEQFF
v_call: TRBV7-9; j_call: TRBJ1-1; cdr3_aa: CASSTQQATEAFF
v_call: TRBV5-4; j_call: TRBJ2-1; cdr3_aa: CASSSGTSGVNEQFF
v_call: TRBV6-5; j_call: TRBJ2-5; cdr3_aa: CASSKTRGATQYF
v_call: TRBV30; j_call: TRBJ1-1; cdr3_aa: CAWSDRGSEAFF
v_call: TRBV7-9; j_call: .; cdr3_aa: CASSPPSGTPSYEQYF
v_call: TRBV9; j_call: TRBJ1-1; cdr3_aa: CASSTKLQGDTEAFF
v_call: TRBV6-5; j_call: TRBJ2-3; cdr3_aa: CASKHLRSTDTQYF
v_call: TRBV5-4; j_call: TRBJ2-7; cdr3_aa: CASSPKGGEGYEQYF
v_call: TRBV4-1; j_call: TRBJ2-3; cdr3_aa: CASSLGDSSTDTQYF
v_call: TRBV18; j_call: TRBJ2-7; cdr3_aa: CASSSGQGAYEQYF
v_call: TRBV11-3; j_call: TRBJ1-2; cdr3_aa: CASSRFYGYTF
v_call: TRBV11-2; j_call: TRBJ2-5; cdr3_aa: CASSLGSPLETQYF
v_call: TRBV9; j_call: TRBJ1-1; cdr3_aa: CASSAGDRNTEAFF
v_call: TRBV30; j_call: TRBJ2-5; cdr3_aa: CAWSDPKETQYF
v_call: TRBV2; j_call: TRBJ1-5; cdr3_aa: CASSEVKNQPQHF
v_call: TRBV15; j_call: TRBJ2-7; cdr3_aa: CATSRDIAGTYEQYF
v_call: TRBV6-5; j_call: TRBJ2-3; cdr3_aa: CASTRTRLTDTQYF
v_call: TRBV27; j_call: TRBJ2-7; cdr3_aa: CASNPAGAHSSYEQYF
v_call: TRBV5-4; j_call: TRBJ2-1; cdr3_aa: CASSVTGGAGNEQFF
v_call: TRBV10-3; j_call: TRBJ2-1; cdr3_aa: CAISDFNEQFF
v_call: TRBV10-1; j_call: TRBJ1-5; cdr3_aa: CASEQGTSGQPQHF
v_call: TRBV6-5; j_call: TRBJ1-6; cdr3_aa: CASSRPSSYNSPLHF
v_call: TRBV30; j_call: TRBJ1-1; cdr3_aa: CAWSRGQMNTEAFF
v_call: TRBV6-5; j_call: TRBJ2-5; cdr3_aa: CASSTGPSGLAQYF
v_call: TRBV11-3; j_call: TRBJ2-4; cdr3_aa: CASSPGTVLGAKNIQYF
v_call: TRBV7-9; j_call: TRBJ2-7; cdr3_aa: CASTLGGVLAEQYF
v_call: TRBV7-9; j_call: TRBJ2-5; cdr3_aa: CASSSLMAGGGETQYF
v_call: TRBV27; j_call: TRBJ2-5; cdr3_aa: CASSPGLAGEETQYF
v_call: TRBV7-9; j_call: TRBJ1-1; cdr3_aa: CASSRTGSNTEAFF
v_call: TRBV7-6; j_call: TRBJ1-6; cdr3_aa: CASSFLAGDRKNSPLHF
v_call: TRBV5-1; j_call: TRBJ1-4; cdr3_aa: CASSPRTGGTNEKLFF
v_call: TRBV2; j_call: TRBJ2-2; cdr3_aa: CASTIATGGPGELFF
v_call: TRBV7-2; j_call: TRBJ1-5; cdr3_aa: CASSVEGRAQPQHF
v_call: TRBV11-2; j_call: TRBJ2-2; cdr3_aa: CASSLVRGGDGELFF
v_call: TRBV28; j_call: TRBJ2-7; cdr3_aa: CASTTRGREQYF
v_call: TRBV7-9; j_call: TRBJ2-5; cdr3_aa: CASSPHWAPQTQYF
v_call: TRBV30; j_call: TRBJ2-3; cdr3_aa: CAWSADRLADTQYF
v_call: TRBV7-2; j_call: TRBJ2-2; cdr3_aa: CASSLSSRTGELFF
v_call: TRBV5-1; j_call: TRBJ2-7; cdr3_aa: CASSLVLGSEQYF